This note documents a single T cell receptor beta chain sequence. Its antigen is undetermined. Treatment indicated: roughly 10-day PBMC culture with coronavirus spike peptide pools or control peptides (ViraFEST assay). The authors cultured some 1.9 million PBMCs per well with about 10 IU/ml IL-2 and 8 to 10 ug/ml peptide pools. Sequencing of cultured CD4+ T cell DNA used the Oncomine TCR Beta short-read assay. One entry per CDR3 protein, called by TCRdb with MiXCR from the PCR reads. The sample carries about 23,000 distinct CDR3 sequences, over 60% recorded once. Between the trimmed V and J ends, which lost 2 bases and 6 bases, there was a span of 15 bases. The germline V gene encodes CDR1 SEHNR and CDR2 FQNEAQ (reference sequence). The CDR3 loop spans 15 amino acids. This record comes from a study of vaccination and CD4 T cells after COVID-19. Study-level information: Some control cultures received a CEFX pool, which served as the positive control. Others received an HIV-1 Nef pool or no peptide. Points from the study as a whole: Convalescent patients gained a median approximately 90% of their reactive clones only post-vaccination.

The sample here was CD4+ T cells from blood, cultured in vitro, taken after SARS-CoV-2 vaccination. This sequence joins TRBV7-9 and TRBJ2-3, with D unclear. The origin of this receptor is a human donor who received a COVID-19 vaccine. In nucleotides, the CDR3 is TGTGCCAGCAGCTTACGGCTAGGCGAGGCGGATACGCAGTATTTT. It encodes CASSLRLGEADTQYF.